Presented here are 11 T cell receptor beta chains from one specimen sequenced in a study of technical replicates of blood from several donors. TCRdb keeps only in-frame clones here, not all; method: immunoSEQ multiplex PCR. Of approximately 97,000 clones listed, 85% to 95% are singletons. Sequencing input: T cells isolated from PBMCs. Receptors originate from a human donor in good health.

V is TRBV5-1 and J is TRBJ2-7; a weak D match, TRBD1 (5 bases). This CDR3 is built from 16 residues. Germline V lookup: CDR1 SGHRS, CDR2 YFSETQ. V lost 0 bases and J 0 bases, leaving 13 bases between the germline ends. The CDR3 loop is CASSLDWTQSSYEQYF. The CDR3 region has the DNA TGCGCCAGCAGCTTGGACTGGACACAGAGCTCCTACGAGCAGTACTTC.

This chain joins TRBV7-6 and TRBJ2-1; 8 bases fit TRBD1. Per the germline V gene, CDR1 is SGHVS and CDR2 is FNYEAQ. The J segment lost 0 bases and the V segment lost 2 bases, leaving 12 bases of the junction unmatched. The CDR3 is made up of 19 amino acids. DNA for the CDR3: TGTGCCAGCAGCTTACGGGAGACAGGGGTGGGTTTCTCCTACAATGAGCAGTTCTTC. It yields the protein CASSLRETGVGFSYNEQFF.

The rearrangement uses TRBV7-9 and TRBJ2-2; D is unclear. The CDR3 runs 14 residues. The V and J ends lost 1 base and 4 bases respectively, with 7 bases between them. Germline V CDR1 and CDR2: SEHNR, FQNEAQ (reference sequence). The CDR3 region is CASSLVESTGELFF. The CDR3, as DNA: TGTGCCAGCAGCTTAGTGGAGTCCACCGGGGAGCTGTTTTTT.

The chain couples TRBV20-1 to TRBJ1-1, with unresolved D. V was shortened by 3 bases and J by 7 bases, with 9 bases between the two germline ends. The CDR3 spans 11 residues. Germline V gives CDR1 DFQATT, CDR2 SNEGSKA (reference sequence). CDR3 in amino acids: CSASVFGEAFF. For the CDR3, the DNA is TGCAGTGCTAGTGTCTTCGGTGAAGCTTTCTTT.

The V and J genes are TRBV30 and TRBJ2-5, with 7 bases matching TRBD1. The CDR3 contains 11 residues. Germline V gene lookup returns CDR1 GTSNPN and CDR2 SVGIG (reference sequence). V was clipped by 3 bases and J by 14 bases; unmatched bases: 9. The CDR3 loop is CAWRHRGPLYF. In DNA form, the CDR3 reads TGTGCCTGGAGACACAGGGGCCCACTATACTTC.

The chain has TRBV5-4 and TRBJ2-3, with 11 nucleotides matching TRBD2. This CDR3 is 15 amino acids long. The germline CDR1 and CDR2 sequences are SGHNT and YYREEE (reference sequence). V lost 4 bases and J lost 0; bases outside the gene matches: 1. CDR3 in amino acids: CASSRTSGSTDTQYF. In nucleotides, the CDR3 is TGTGCCAGCAGCCGGACTAGCGGGAGCACAGATACGCAGTATTTT.

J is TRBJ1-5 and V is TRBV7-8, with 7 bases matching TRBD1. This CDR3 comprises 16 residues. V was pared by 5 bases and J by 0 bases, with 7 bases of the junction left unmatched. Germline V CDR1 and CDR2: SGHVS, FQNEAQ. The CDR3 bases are TGTGCCAGCAGCCCCGGGACAGCATATAGCAATCAGCCCCAGCATTTT. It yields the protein CASSPGTAYSNQPQHF.

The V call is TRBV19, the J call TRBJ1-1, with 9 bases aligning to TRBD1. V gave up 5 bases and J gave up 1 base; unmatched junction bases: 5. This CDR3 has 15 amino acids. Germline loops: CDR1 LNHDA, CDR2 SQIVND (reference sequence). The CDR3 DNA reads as TGTGCCAGTAGTCTCGTACAGGGGGCGAACACTGAAGCTTTCTTT. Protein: CASSLVQGANTEAFF.

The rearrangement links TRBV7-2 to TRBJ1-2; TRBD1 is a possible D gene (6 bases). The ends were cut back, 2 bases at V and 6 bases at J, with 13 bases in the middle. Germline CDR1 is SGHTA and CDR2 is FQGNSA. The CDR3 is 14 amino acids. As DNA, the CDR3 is TGTGCCAGCAGCTTAACGATAACAGGGAATGGCTACACCTTC. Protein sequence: CASSLTITGNGYTF.

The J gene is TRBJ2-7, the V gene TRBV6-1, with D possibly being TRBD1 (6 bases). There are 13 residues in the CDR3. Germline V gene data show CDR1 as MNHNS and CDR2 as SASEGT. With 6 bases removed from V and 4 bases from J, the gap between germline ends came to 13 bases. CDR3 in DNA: TGTGCCAGCAGAGTGACAGGTAATTACGAGCAGTACTTC. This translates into CASRVTGNYEQYF.

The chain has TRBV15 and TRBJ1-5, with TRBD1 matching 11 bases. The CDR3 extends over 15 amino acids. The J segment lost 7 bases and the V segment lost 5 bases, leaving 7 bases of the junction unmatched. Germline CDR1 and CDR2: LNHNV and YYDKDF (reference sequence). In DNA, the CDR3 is TGTGCCACCAGCGGGGACAGGGGGGCCGGGCAGCCCCAGCATTTT. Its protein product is CATSGDRGAGQPQHF.